Listed below are T cell receptor beta chains from one sample, sequenced in a study of cytomegalovirus exposure and HLA in healthy donors. Assay used: immunoSEQ multiplex PCR; TCRdb lists only in-frame clones, some missing. The profile shows 170,000 or so clones, 84% of them singletons. The sequenced sample consisted of PBMCs. The receptors here all came from a girl aged 5 to 17 in good health and CMV-seropositive. Each CDR3 is given with its conserved first and last residue. The D gene is left open where the match is weak. Size is stated for part of the rows, as once, few or many counts, or as a class when the clone is expanded.

>14|TRBD1|TRBJ1-5|TRBV19|NA
TGTGCCAGTAGTCGGACAGGGGGCAGGCAGCCCCAGCATTTT
CASSRTGGRQPQHF
>12|NA|TRBJ1-1|TRBV19|once
TGTGCCAGTAGTACGAAAACTAATGAAGCTTTCTTT
CASSTKTNEAFF
>13|NA|TRBJ1-1|TRBV7-3|NA
TGTGCCAGCAGCATACAGGGATACACTGAAGCTTTCTTT
CASSIQGYTEAFF
>15|TRBD1|TRBJ1-2|TRBV27|few
TGTGCCAGCAGTTTGGGCAGGGGGCAGCACTATGGCTACACCTTC
CASSLGRGQHYGYTF
>14|TRBD1|TRBJ1-5|TRBV5-6|NA
TGTGCCAGCAGCTGGGGACAGGGAAATCAGCCCCAGCATTTT
CASSWGQGNQPQHF
>13|NA|TRBJ2-7|TRBV11-2|NA
TGTGCCAGCAGCTTAGATCAGTTTTACGAGCAGTACTTC
CASSLDQFYEQYF
>13|NA|TRBJ2-7|TRBV25-1|NA
TGTGCCAGCAGATCACGGACTTCTGGCGAGCAGTACTTC
CASRSRTSGEQYF
>13|TRBD1|TRBJ2-5|TRBV19|NA
TGTGCCAGTAGTACGAGGGGGCCGGAGACCCAGTACTTC
CASSTRGPETQYF
>15|TRBD1|TRBJ1-2|TRBV19|once
TGTGCCAGTAGTACGCGGACAGGGGGCGGTTATGGCTACACCTTC
CASSTRTGGGYGYTF
>14|NA|TRBJ1-5|TRBV9|NA
TGTGCCAGCAGCCCAGAGGGGGGGAATCAACCCCAGCATTTT
CASSPEGGNQPQHF
>15|NA|TRBJ2-1|TRBV6-5|NA
TGTGCCAGCAGCCCCCCAGACAGCTCCTACAATGAGCAGTTCTTC
CASSPPDSSYNEQFF
>16|TRBD1|TRBJ1-2|TRBV7-9|NA
TGTGCCAGCAGCCGGGACAGGGAAAGAGTACTGGATGGCTGCACCTTC
CASSRDRERVLDGCTF
>13|NA|TRBJ1-1|TRBV5-5|NA
TGTGCCAGCAGTTTACACATGAACACTGAAGCTTTCTTT
CASSLHMNTEAFF
>16|NA|TRBJ1-6|TRBV11-2|NA
TGTGCCAGCAGCCCGACTAGGGGCAGGGTCGGTGCGCCCCTCCACTTT
CASSPTRGRVGAPLHF
>15|NA|TRBJ2-1|TRBV6-5|NA
TGTGCCAGCAGTTACAAGATCGGAGGGGTCGATGAGCAGTTCTTC
CASSYKIGGVDEQFF
>16|TRBD1|TRBJ1-1|TRBV5-4|NA
TGTGCCAGCAGCTTGTATCAGGGACAGCCGAACACTGAAGCTTTCTTT
CASSLYQGQPNTEAFF
>19|TRBD1|TRBJ2-2|TRBV29-1|once
TGCAGCGTTGAAGATCGGGATTTCCGGGACAGGCGGTACACCGGGGAGCTGTTTTTT
CSVEDRDFRDRRYTGELFF
>16|NA|TRBJ1-6|TRBV10-3|NA
TGTGCCATCAGTGAGTCGAAGTACAGAGATAATTCACCCCTCCACTTT
CAISESKYRDNSPLHF
>15|NA|TRBJ2-1|TRBV5-1|few
TGCGCCAGCAGCTTCGGGGGATCAGCCTACAATGAGCAGTTCTTC
CASSFGGSAYNEQFF
>13|NA|TRBJ2-2|TRBV29-1|NA
TGCAGCGTTGGTCCACAGGACACCGGGGAGCTGTTTTTT
CSVGPQDTGELFF
>14|NA|TRBJ1-4|TRBV2|NA
TGTGCCAGCCTACGGACAGTATCTGATGAAAAACTGTTTTTT
CASLRTVSDEKLFF
>15|TRBD2|TRBJ2-3|TRBV5-1|NA
TGCGCCAGCAGCTTTGGCCAGCGGGGTATAGATACGCAGTATTTT
CASSFGQRGIDTQYF
>14|NA|TRBJ1-2|TRBV14|NA
TGTGCCAGCAGCCAAGGGAGTTGGAACTATGGCTACACCTTC
CASSQGSWNYGYTF
>12|NA|TRBJ1-1|TRBV7-9|NA
TGTGCCAGCAGCCAAGGGAGTACTGAAGCTTTCTTT
CASSQGSTEAFF
>15|NA|TRBJ2-4|TRBV5-8|few
TGTGCCAGCAGCCGGGAGGGGGCTGCTGCGAACATTCAGTACTTC
CASSREGAAANIQYF
>15|TRBD2|TRBJ2-7|TRBV19|NA
TGTGCCAGTAGTGTATCAGCGGGGGGGCCCTACGAGCAGTACTTC
CASSVSAGGPYEQYF
>16|TRBD1|TRBJ2-7|TRBV4-2|NA
TGTGCCAGCAGCCAAGATGACGGGACAGGGTCAGACGAGCAGTACTTC
CASSQDDGTGSDEQYF
>14|NA|TRBJ2-2|TRBV30|NA
TGTGCCTGGAGTAGCCTAGCGTTCACCGGGGAGCTGTTTTTT
CAWSSLAFTGELFF